This TCR beta chain was obtained from a study of blood T cell repertoires in COVID-19. As handled by the study authors: Reference gene primer amplification gave estimated nucleated cell counts. Measured with immunoSEQ multiplex PCR; TCRdb has only the in-frame clones, and not every one. The V and J calls and clone size come from that table; D and trimming were worked out from the DNA. Here the sample spans about 270,000 clones, approximately 87% being singletons. The germline V and J ends were trimmed by 0 bases and 3 bases, with 10 bases remaining between them. The CDR3 spans 15 residues. In germline, CDR1 is SGHKS, CDR2 YYEKEE (reference sequence).

Sample: peripheral blood. This clonotype originated in a woman aged 25 to 45 with COVID-19, enrolled during active disease. V gene TRBV5-5 combines with J gene TRBJ2-1; D might be TRBD2 (5 bases). The CDR3 loop reads CASSLAQRIYNEQFF. CDR3 coding DNA: TGTGCCAGCAGCTTGGCCCAGCGGATCTACAATGAGCAGTTCTTC.